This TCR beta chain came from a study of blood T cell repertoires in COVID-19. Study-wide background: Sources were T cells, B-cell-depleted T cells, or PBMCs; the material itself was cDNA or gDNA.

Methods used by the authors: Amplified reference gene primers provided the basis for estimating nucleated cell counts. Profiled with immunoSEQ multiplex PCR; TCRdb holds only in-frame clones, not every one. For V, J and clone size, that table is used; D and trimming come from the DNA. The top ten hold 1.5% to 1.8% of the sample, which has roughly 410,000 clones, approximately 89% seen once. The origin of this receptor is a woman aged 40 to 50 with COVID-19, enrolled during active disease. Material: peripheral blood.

CDR3 DNA sequence: TGTGCCAGCAGCTCGATTTCCGGGACAGCAGCCTATGGCTACACCTTC. It yields the protein CASSSISGTAAYGYTF. The V call is TRBV7-2, the J call TRBJ1-2; TRBD1 matches 7 bases. There are 16 residues in the CDR3. Germline V gene lookup returns CDR1 SGHTA and CDR2 FQGNSA. With 4 bases clipped from V and 4 bases from J, the junction kept 12 bases outside the gene matches.